A selection of T cell receptor beta chains follows, all from one sample in a study of blood T cell repertoires in COVID-19. Some clones are missing from TCRdb's copy, which holds only in-frame ones; the method was immunoSEQ multiplex PCR. The table lists roughly 500,000 clones, about nine tenths of them singletons. Sequences were obtained from PBMCs or T cells enriched from blood (not recorded which). Every receptor here comes from an older woman who had recovered from COVID-19. CDR3s include the opening cysteine and the closing phenylalanine or tryptophan. Only part of the rows carry a size: once, few, many, or a class if the clone is expanded.

v_call clone_size cdr3_aa
TRBV9 . CASSLGGIGQTNYGYTF
TRBV19 once CASSMGAGYNSGYGYTF
TRBV4-1 . CASSQENRVATYEQYF
TRBV18 . CASSSTGEQTQYF
TRBV19 . CASLRTGFPSGANVLTF
TRBV27 . CASRQATNEKLFF
TRBV10-3 . CAMGQGNQPQHF
TRBV24-1 . CATSDPSTGNTEAFF
TRBV6-4 . CASRHREGNTEAFF
TRBV3-1/TRBV3-2 . CASSRFGSGANVLTF
TRBV6-5 . CASSYGTGGTGELFF
TRBV24-1 . CATSDETGTANEQFF
TRBV5-1 . CASSFGQYNEQFF
TRBV12-5 . CASGLVQSHSGANVLTF
TRBV12-5 once CASDLLGDTPTNEKLFF
TRBV7-2 . CASSLGFRNTDTQYF
TRBV19 once CASSGVTGENTGELFF
TRBV18 . CASSPIRQGIYNSPLHF
TRBV6-6 . CASSYPNTEAFF
TRBV2 . CASKAEMVNNQPQHF
TRBV28 . CASSRQISGYTF
TRBV27 . CASSLPGRNQPQHF
TRBV5-1 . CASRPDRGSQYF
TRBV25-1 . CASSAPTGYDGYTF
TRBV5-1 . CASSREGGYNEQFF
TRBV2 . CASKLQRPTEAFF
TRBV28 once CASSPPGNQPQHF
TRBV19 . CASSPRRTGGTDTQYF
TRBV6-2/TRBV6-3 . CASSYGQGARGYTF
TRBV3-1/TRBV3-2 . CASSQEQGGSYNEQFF
TRBV5-1 . CASSWTGWGNEKLFF
TRBV19 . CATATGGGTEAFF
TRBV5-1 once CASSLGRGNTEAFF
TRBV29-1 . CSGTGGGYGYTF
TRBV19 . CASRVQGAGYGYTF
TRBV9 . CASTLTGLSYNEQFF
TRBV3-1/TRBV3-2 . CASTSDRINTGELFF
TRBV7-2 . CASSPGQGAETQYF
TRBV7-6 . CASSWTANTGELFF
TRBV7-2 . CASSLKVGASNQPQHF
TRBV18 . CASSPPLAGGSRRSYNEQFF
TRBV6-4 . CASSEAGHNEQFF
TRBV6-1 . CASSDIPGGWQSGELFF
TRBV10-3 . CAISDGQGGQPQHF
TRBV10-3 . CAIRQQGNRSPLHF
TRBV7-2 . CASSLQGWSNEKLFF
TRBV24-1 . CATSDRRLAGPYNEQFF
TRBV19 . CASNTGLAYLNEQFF
TRBV10-3 . CAIGTQNTEAFF
TRBV7-2 . CASSSPGQGNQPQHF
TRBV5-1 . CASSLVRRDTQYF
TRBV21-1 . CASSTYSRRDTIYF